Below, 21 T cell receptor beta chains from the same sample are listed, as sequenced in a study of T-cell reconstitution after alpha-beta-depleted transplantation in children. For TCRbeta, the library was prepared with unique molecular identifiers. TCRdb passed the PCR reads through MiXCR, listing each CDR3 protein once. In the table there are about 160,000 distinct CDR3 sequences, around 10% of which are singletons. This sample comprised PBMCs, obtained before TCRalphabeta/CD19-depleted stem cell transplant. The origin of the receptors is a boy between 2 and 10 years old with acute myeloid leukemia, due to receive a stem cell transplant.

This clonotype was seen many times. This chain joins TRBV20-1 and TRBJ2-1, with a tentative D call TRBD2 (5 bases). CDR3 size: 14 residues. From germline, CDR1 is DFQATT and CDR2 SNEGSKA (reference sequence). Trimming took off 7 bases at V and 0 bases at J, with 13 bases between the two ends. The CDR3 loop reads CSVEEVSSYNEQFF. The DNA of the CDR3 is TGCAGTGTAGAGGAGGTGAGCTCCTACAATGAGCAGTTCTTC.

This clonotype was seen repeatedly, ten times or more. J is TRBJ1-3 and V is TRBV11-1; 10 bases align to TRBD1. Germline CDR1 SGHAT, CDR2 FQDESV (reference sequence). Trimming took 5 bases from V and 0 from J; bases not matched to a gene: 10. The CDR3 loop spans 18 amino acids. The CDR3 nucleotides are TGTGCCAGCAGCGGCGCGGGACAGGGGCCCTTCTCTGGAAACACCATATATTTT. Its protein product is CASSGAGQGPFSGNTIYF.

With regard to this clonotype: A much larger clone is a single base away; this may be a read error. The chain uses TRBV12-3 or TRBV12-4 and TRBJ1-2, with D hard to call. This CDR3 contains 15 residues. CDR3 DNA: TGTGCCACCAAGTATCTCGACGGTATCAACTATGGCGACACCTTC. Encoded protein: CATKYLDGINYGDTF.

In its sample, this clonotype was seen many times. The CDR3 here is CASNSASQGAGDTQYF. The CDR3 DNA is TGTGCCAGCAACTCGGCCTCACAGGGGGCAGGAGATACGCAGTATTTT. V gene TRBV12-3 or TRBV12-4 combines with J gene TRBJ2-3; 9 positions agree with TRBD1. V gave up 7 bases and J gave up 5 bases; unmatched junction bases: 13. CDR3 size: 16 residues.

The chain links TRBV4-2 to TRBJ2-1, with TRBD1 matching 9 bases. With 1 base clipped from V and 6 bases from J, the junction kept 7 bases outside the gene matches. The germline V gene has CDR1 LGHNA and CDR2 YNFKEQ. This CDR3 contains 16 residues. CDR3 region: CASSQAGTGSFNEQFF. In nucleotides, the CDR3 is TGTGCCAGCAGCCAAGCCGGGACAGGGTCTTTCAATGAGCAGTTCTTC.

This clonotype was recorded many times. The gene calls are TRBV6-1 and TRBJ1-2; TRBD1 matches at 9 bases. This CDR3 contains 14 residues. CDR1 MNHNS and CDR2 SASEGT come from the germline V gene. After removal of 6 bases from V and 1 base from J, the junction contained 3 bases not matched to a gene. Written as DNA, the CDR3 is TGTGCCAGCAGGAGACAGGGGGATAACTATGGCTACACCTTC. It specifies CASRRQGDNYGYTF.

This clonotype was detected ten times or more. CDR3 in amino acids: CASSFTPGSYNEQFF. The CDR3 coding sequence is TGTGCCAGCAGTTTTACTCCCGGCTCCTACAATGAGCAGTTCTTC. The chain couples TRBV28 to TRBJ2-1, with no clear D. Per germline, CDR1 MDHEN and CDR2 SYDVKM. The CDR3 sequence is 15 residues long. V was shortened by 3 bases and J by 0 bases, with 9 bases between the two germline ends.

This clonotype occurred many times. This chain links TRBV9 with TRBJ2-1, with D hard to call. This CDR3 comprises 13 residues. CDR1 and CDR2 from the germline V gene are SGDLS and YYNGEE. Trimming shortened V by 3 bases and J by 4 bases, and 8 bases separated the two germline ends. The CDR3 sequence: CASSDSAYNEQFF. The DNA of the CDR3 is TGTGCCAGCAGCGATTCGGCTTACAATGAGCAGTTCTTC.

This clonotype was recorded at least ten times. This chain connects TRBV2 to TRBJ1-5, with D possibly TRBD1 on 5 matching bases. CDR3 length: 15 amino acids. CDR1 is SNHLY, CDR2 FYNNEI, per germline. V dropped 4 bases and J dropped 1 base, with 11 bases sitting between them. The CDR3 loop is CASSGGSGSNQPQHF. Here the CDR3 DNA reads TGTGCCAGCAGTGGGGGCTCGGGAAGCAATCAGCCCCAGCATTTT.

In its sample, this clonotype was seen many times. The V gene is TRBV4-1, the J gene TRBJ1-5; D possibly corresponds to TRBD1 (5 bases). Trimming took 1 base from V and 1 from J, leaving 8 bases between them. This CDR3 contains 15 residues. Germline CDR1 is MGHRA and CDR2 is YSYEKL. This CDR3 reads CASSQVGTSNQPQHF. The CDR3 coding sequence is TGCGCCAGCAGCCAAGTAGGGACGAGCAATCAGCCCCAGCATTTT.

The rearrangement joins TRBV28 to TRBJ2-3; TRBD1 matches at 10 bases. Germline assignment: CDR1 MDHEN and CDR2 SYDVKM. The CDR3 has 17 amino acids. V dropped 3 bases and J dropped 2; count of bases not matched to a gene: 8. DNA for the CDR3: TGTGCCAGCAGTTTTTTTTGGACAGGGGGTGACACAGATACGCAGTATTTT. Its protein is CASSFFWTGGDTDTQYF.

This clonotype was observed a handful of times. The CDR3 DNA is TGTGCCAGCAGTGATAGAAGAGGATACGGGGGGAGTGAAAAACTGTTTTTT. Translation gives CASSDRRGYGGSEKLFF. The V gene is TRBV6-1, the J gene TRBJ1-4; the D gene is possibly TRBD1 (5 bases). CDR1 is MNHNS and CDR2 is SASEGT in the germline V gene. The CDR3 has 17 amino acids. The V end lost 3 bases, the J end lost 7 bases, and 21 bases lay between the germline ends.

This clonotype appeared many times. The rearrangement links TRBV5-1 to TRBJ1-2; 9 nucleotides agree with TRBD1. The CDR3 totals 14 residues. V shed 5 bases, J shed 6 bases, and the junction held 8 bases outside the gene matches. Per the germline V gene, CDR1 is SGHRS and CDR2 is YFSETQ. CDR3 nucleotide sequence: TGCGCCAGCAGTAAGGACAGGGGTCTAGATGGCTACACCTTC. Translating it yields CASSKDRGLDGYTF.

On this clonotype: A much larger clone differs from this one at a single base, so this may be a read error. The chain uses TRBV18 and TRBJ2-5; D may be TRBD2 (5 bases). From germline, CDR1 is KGHSH and CDR2 LQKENI. The CDR3 runs 14 residues. The CDR3: CASSPRTGKETPYF. DNA for the CDR3: TGTGCCAGCTCACCACGGACGGGGAAGGAGACCCCGTACTTC. Supplemented by reference TRBV18 and TRBJ2-5, the full variable domain reads NAGVMQNPRHLVRRRGQEARLRCSPMKGHSHVYWYRQLPEEGLKFMVYLQKENIIDESGMPKERFSAEFPKEGPSILRIQQVVRGDSAAYFCASSPRTGKETPYFGPGTRLLVL.

The table lists this clonotype with many counts. This rearrangement joins TRBV5-1 to TRBJ2-7; D gene unclear. The CDR3 has 15 residues. V gave up 7 bases and J gave up 0 bases, with 17 bases separating them. CDR1 is SGHRS, CDR2 YFSETQ, per germline. The CDR3 DNA reads as TGCGCCAGCGCTCCGGGTGCCATATCCTCCTACGAGCAGTACGTC. Its translation: CASAPGAISSYEQYV.

With regard to this clonotype: At one boundary the junction diverges from the germline segment, which might be a read error. The V gene is TRBV20-1, the J gene TRBJ2-5; 7 nucleotides line up with TRBD2. The CDR3 spans 15 residues. Germline CDR1 DFQATT, CDR2 SNEGSKA (reference sequence). CDR3 region: CCALRGGGSGETQYF. The CDR3 region has the DNA TGCTGTGCTCTTCGAGGCGGGGGTTCGGGGGAGACCCAGTACTTC.

This clonotype was seen at least ten times. This CDR3 reads CASNPGHVGRAAETQYF. CDR3 DNA: TGTGCCAGCAACCCAGGTCATGTCGGGAGGGCCGCGGAGACCCAGTACTTC. This chain links TRBV7-9 with TRBJ2-5; 8 positions match TRBD2. With 7 bases clipped from V and 5 bases from J, the junction kept 18 bases outside the gene matches. The CDR3 runs to 17 residues. CDR1 and CDR2 from the germline V gene are SEHNR and FQNEAQ (reference sequence).

This clonotype was counted ten times or more. The rearrangement uses TRBV12-3 or TRBV12-4 and TRBJ2-7; TRBD2 matches 9 bases. The CDR3 totals 15 residues. Trimming removed 0 bases from V and 4 bases from J; junction bases left unmatched: 4. DNA of the CDR3: TGTGCCAGCAGTTTAGCGGCGGGAGGGCCTTACGAGCAGTACTTC. It is translated as CASSLAAGGPYEQYF.

This clonotype has a count of ten or more. The chain combines TRBV29-1 with TRBJ2-1; no definite D call. Germline values: CDR1 SQVTM, CDR2 ANQGSEA. Deletions cut 1 base from V and 2 bases from J, with 12 bases between. The CDR3 is 15 amino acids. This CDR3 is CSVEGRLHTYNEQFF. CDR3 DNA sequence: TGCAGCGTTGAAGGTCGACTCCATACCTACAATGAGCAGTTCTTC.

This clonotype was seen at least ten times. The chain has TRBV20-1 and TRBJ2-7; 7 bases are shared with TRBD1. V shed 3 bases, J shed 2 bases, and the junction held 10 bases outside the gene matches. This CDR3 region has 15 residues. Germline V gives CDR1 DFQATT, CDR2 SNEGSKA (reference sequence). The CDR3 sequence: CSAREVDRITYEQYV. As DNA, the CDR3 is TGCAGTGCTAGGGAGGTGGACAGGATCACCTACGAGCAGTACGTC.

This clonotype was picked up many times. This sequence joins TRBV3-1 and TRBJ2-3; no firm D call. Between the trimmed V and J ends, which lost 0 bases and 6 bases, there was a span of 13 bases. The CDR3 has 15 amino acids. Germline V lookup: CDR1 LGHDT, CDR2 YNNKEL (reference sequence). The CDR3 loop is CASSQDPVGWDTQYF. The DNA of the CDR3 is TGTGCCAGCAGCCAAGACCCCGTGGGGTGGGATACGCAGTATTTT.